These T cell receptor beta chains were read from a single sample in a study of blood T cell repertoires in COVID-19. The table came from immunoSEQ multiplex PCR; TCRdb's copy has only in-frame clones and leaves some out. The table includes around 250,000 clones, about 83% detected once. Sequencing was carried out using peripheral blood. Every receptor here comes from a man older than 75 with acute or convalescent COVID-19. CDR3s include the opening cysteine and the closing phenylalanine or tryptophan. D genes are given only for firm matches. Rows may omit the clone size; those that give it use once, few, many or a size class.

.	.	TRBV9	TRBJ1-4	CASSVGQGASEKLFF	TGTGCCAGCAGCGTAGGCCAAGGGGCAAGTGAAAAACTGTTTTTT
.	TRBD1	TRBV27	TRBJ2-1	CASRTGTGSYNEQFF	TGTGCCAGCAGGACCGGGACAGGGTCCTACAATGAGCAGTTCTTC
.	.	TRBV7-3	TRBJ2-5	CASSSTTKETQYF	TGTGCCAGCAGCTCGACAACAAAGGAGACCCAGTACTTC
.	.	TRBV14	TRBJ2-7	CASSQVPPAGEQYF	TGTGCCAGCAGCCAAGTTCCCCCCGCAGGAGAGCAGTACTTC
.	TRBD1	TRBV6-1	TRBJ2-2	CASSAWDRANTGELFF	TGTGCCAGCAGTGCTTGGGACAGGGCAAACACCGGGGAGCTGTTTTTT
few	.	TRBV11-2	TRBJ1-3	CASSLGRTGNTIYF	TGTGCCAGCAGCTTAGGGAGGACGGGAAACACCATATATTTT
.	TRBD1	TRBV28	TRBJ1-4	CASSSGQGEKLFF	TGTGCCAGCAGTAGTGGACAGGGAGAAAAACTGTTTTTT
few	.	TRBV9	TRBJ2-2	CASSLGPPGTGELFF	TGTGCCAGCAGCTTGGGTCCCCCAGGGACCGGGGAGCTGTTTTTT
.	TRBD1	TRBV5-4	TRBJ2-5	CASSLDKGGEETQYF	TGTGCCAGCAGCTTGGATAAAGGGGGCGAAGAGACCCAGTACTTC
.	.	TRBV20-1	TRBJ2-1	CSASGWGPYNEQFF	TGCAGTGCTAGTGGCTGGGGGCCCTACAATGAGCAGTTCTTC
.	TRBD1	TRBV7-7	TRBJ2-6	CASSLGQGAGANVLTF	TGTGCCAGCAGCCTAGGACAGGGAGCTGGGGCCAACGTCCTGACTTTC
.	.	TRBV6-5	TRBJ1-2	CASSRDGGTGGYTF	TGTGCCAGCAGTAGGGACGGAGGGACGGGGGGCTACACCTTC
.	TRBD1	TRBV5-4	TRBJ2-5	CASSLESGTGGIETQYF	TGTGCCAGCAGCCTCGAGTCCGGGACAGGGGGAATAGAGACCCAGTACTTC
.	TRBD2	TRBV19	TRBJ2-1	CASSSSGTINEQFF	TGTGCCAGTAGTTCTAGCGGGACGATCAATGAGCAGTTCTTC
.	TRBD1	TRBV28	TRBJ1-2	CASRDREGYGYTF	TGTGCCAGCAGAGACAGGGAAGGCTATGGCTACACCTTC
.	.	TRBV3-1/TRBV3-2	TRBJ2-7	CASSQEGTPTDEQYF	TGTGCCAGCAGCCAAGAAGGGACTCCAACTGACGAGCAGTACTTC
.	.	TRBV13	TRBJ1-1	CASSPRVNTEAFF	TGTGCCAGCAGCCCCAGGGTGAACACTGAAGCTTTCTTT
.	TRBD1	TRBV4-1	TRBJ2-3	CASSQGGRGPSTDTQYF	TGCGCCAGCAGCCAAGGGGGCAGGGGGCCATCCACAGATACGCAGTATTTT
.	TRBD2	TRBV6-5	TRBJ2-7	CASRWGREDSYEQYF	TGTGCCAGTCGATGGGGGCGGGAGGACTCCTACGAGCAGTACTTC
once	TRBD1	TRBV7-3	TRBJ1-2	CASSLQQGAVYGYTF	TGTGCCAGCAGCTTACAACAGGGGGCCGTCTATGGCTACACCTTC
once	.	TRBV24-1	TRBJ1-5	CATSDNTGFQPQHF	TGTGCCACCAGTGACAACACAGGGTTCCAGCCCCAGCATTTT
.	.	TRBV29-1	TRBJ2-7	CSVQTERYEQYF	TGCAGCGTTCAGACAGAGCGCTACGAGCAGTACTTC
.	.	TRBV12-3/TRBV12-4	TRBJ2-1	CASSLPPGVEQFF	TGTGCCAGCAGTCTCCCGCCAGGGGTCGAGCAGTTCTTC
.	TRBD1	TRBV30	TRBJ1-4	CAWSVTDRDGEKLFF	TGTGCCTGGAGTGTCACAGACAGGGATGGTGAAAAACTGTTTTTT
.	.	TRBV12-3/TRBV12-4	TRBJ1-1	CASSFSRDTEAFF	TGTGCCAGCAGTTTTTCCCGAGACACTGAAGCTTTCTTT
.	TRBD2	TRBV7-3	TRBJ2-5	CASSTGLAGAETQYF	TGTGCCAGCAGCACCGGACTAGCGGGAGCAGAGACCCAGTACTTC
.	.	TRBV6-5	TRBJ2-2	CASRGRTIWGELFF	TGTGCCAGCAGGGGGAGGACTATCTGGGGGGAGCTGTTTTTT
.	TRBD1	TRBV29-1	TRBJ1-2	CSVELGGGYGYTF	TGCAGCGTTGAATTAGGGGGCGGATATGGCTACACCTTC